The next 20 T cell receptor beta chains were all read from a single sample in a study of neoadjuvant anti-PD-1 for oral cavity cancer. Assay: immunoSEQ multiplex PCR; the TCRdb copy retains only in-frame clones and omits some. The sample shows some 7,000 clones, roughly 74% of them seen only once. This sample comprised PBMCs, obtained before nivolumab (anti-PD-1) treatment. The receptor set was obtained from a person between 40 and 79 years old with oral cavity squamous cell carcinoma.

The rearrangement links TRBV9 to TRBJ2-4; possibly TRBD1 for D (6 bases). The V gene's germline CDR1 is SGDLS and CDR2 YYNGEE. This CDR3 spans 13 amino acids. V shed 3 bases and J shed 9 bases, with 13 bases lying between them. The CDR3 region is CASSGQTGSIQYF. In nucleotides, the CDR3 is TGTGCCAGCAGCGGCCAGACAGGTAGCATTCAGTACTTC.

The CDR3 protein is CASSQAQVRSEAFF. The CDR3 DNA is TGCGCCAGCAGCCAAGCACAAGTTCGATCCGAAGCTTTCTTT. The chain uses TRBV4-1 and TRBJ1-1; D not resolved. The CDR3 is made up of 14 amino acids. In germline, CDR1 is MGHRA, CDR2 YSYEKL. V was trimmed by 1 base and J by 8 bases, leaving 14 bases between them.

CDR3 protein: CASSNAPDRETEAFF. CDR3 bases: TGCGCCAGCAGCAACGCCCCGGACAGGGAAACTGAAGCTTTCTTT. The V and J genes are TRBV5-1 and TRBJ1-1, with 8 bases identical to TRBD1. After removal of 4 bases from V and 5 bases from J, the junction contained 10 bases not matched to a gene. Germline V gene lookup returns CDR1 SGHRS and CDR2 YFSETQ. The CDR3 spans 15 residues.

Only one count was recorded for this clone. The CDR3 loop reads CASSSSRGPSYNEQFF. CDR3 DNA: TGTGCCAGCAGCTCCTCCAGGGGGCCCTCCTACAATGAGCAGTTCTTC. The V call is TRBV7-9, the J call TRBJ2-1; 8 positions match TRBD1. The CDR3 runs 16 residues. Germline CDR1 is SEHNR and CDR2 is FQNEAQ (reference sequence). After removal of 4 bases from V and 0 bases from J, the junction contained 5 bases not matched to a gene.

In nucleotides, the CDR3 is TGTGCCAGTAGTATGGAAGGCCGCCTACTCTCTGGAAACACCATATATTTT. Amino acid sequence: CASSMEGRLLSGNTIYF. This chain links TRBV19 with TRBJ1-3; D remains unclear. V was trimmed by 3 bases and J by 0 bases, leaving 15 bases between them. CDR3 length equals 17 residues. From germline, CDR1 is LNHDA and CDR2 SQIVND (reference sequence).

The chain is built from TRBV4-2 and TRBJ2-7; no clear D. The germline gives CDR1 LGHNA, CDR2 YNFKEQ. CDR3 size: 12 residues. The V end lost 2 bases, the J end lost 4 bases, and 6 bases lay between the germline ends. CDR3 residues: CASSQNRYEQYF. CDR3 nucleotide sequence: TGTGCCAGCAGCCAAAACCGGTACGAGCAGTACTTC.

This CDR3 reads CASSLARTEMNTEAFF. As DNA, the CDR3 is TGTGCCAGCAGCTTGGCGAGGACAGAGATGAACACTGAAGCTTTCTTT. This chain links TRBV5-4 with TRBJ1-1, with TRBD1 as a possible D gene (6 bases). Germline CDR1 is SGHNT and CDR2 is YYREEE (reference sequence). V lost 0 bases and J lost 0, with 12 bases in between. This CDR3 has 16 amino acids.

This clone was seen more than once but under ten times. The rearrangement links TRBV5-4 to TRBJ1-2; possibly TRBD1 for D (5 bases). Germline CDR1 reads SGHNT; CDR2 reads YYREEE (reference sequence). CDR3 length: 14 amino acids. V lost 4 bases, J lost 1 base, and 11 bases lay in between. The CDR3 nucleotides are TGTGCCAGCAGCAAAGGGGCCGATAACTATGGCTACACCTTC. It codes for CASSKGADNYGYTF.

The chain uses TRBV7-2 and TRBJ1-5; D is ambiguous. Between the trimmed V and J ends, which lost 1 base and 9 bases, there was a span of 10 bases. The CDR3 contains 13 residues. CDR1 and CDR2 (germline): SGHTA, FQGNSA. The CDR3 spells CASSLGSERPQHF. The CDR3, as DNA: TGTGCCAGCAGCTTAGGAAGCGAGCGGCCCCAGCATTTT.

V and J are TRBV5-5 and TRBJ2-7, with a possible D match to TRBD2 (5 bases). Germline CDR1 reads SGHKS; CDR2 reads YYEKEE (reference sequence). The CDR3 spans 16 residues. The V end lost 0 bases, the J end lost 0 bases, and 13 bases lay between the germline ends. CDR3 sequence reads: CASSLAGSLSSYEQYF. In DNA form, the CDR3 reads TGTGCCAGCAGCTTGGCTGGGAGCCTAAGCTCCTACGAGCAGTACTTC.

The chain has TRBV5-8 and TRBJ2-1; D might be TRBD1 or TRBD2, each matching 5 bases. V lost 3 bases and J 0 bases, leaving 19 bases between the germline ends. Germline V gene data show CDR1 as SGHTS and CDR2 as YDEGEE. The CDR3 has 18 residues. As DNA, the CDR3 is TGTGCCAGCAGCTGGTATGGGGGATCTCGGAGCTCCTACAATGAGCAGTTCTTC. Translation: CASSWYGGSRSSYNEQFF. Supplemented by reference TRBV5-8 and TRBJ2-1, the full variable domain reads EAGVTQSPTHLIKTRGQQATLRCSPISGHTSVYWYQQALGLGLQFLLWYDEGEERNRGNFPPRFSGRQFPNYSSELNVNALELEDSALYLCASSWYGGSRSSYNEQFFGPGTRLTVL.

This clone was observed a few times. V gene TRBV5-4 combines with J gene TRBJ2-2; D may be TRBD1 or TRBD2 (5 bases each). Germline loops: CDR1 SGHNT, CDR2 YYREEE (reference sequence). The CDR3 is made up of 14 amino acids. The V end was cut by 4 bases, the J end by 5 bases, with 12 bases between. The DNA of the CDR3 is TGTGCCAGCAGCGCACATGGGGGTACCGGGGAGCTGTTTTTT. The encoded protein is CASSAHGGTGELFF. The full variable domain, rest sourced from reference TRBV5-4 and TRBJ2-2, is ETGVTQSPTHLIKTRGQQVTLRCSSQSGHNTVSWYQQALGQGPQFIFQYYREEENGRGNFPPRFSGLQFPNYSSELNVNALELDDSALYLCASSAHGGTGELFFGEGSRLTVL.

The chain is built from TRBV7-9 and TRBJ2-3; D uncertain. Trimming left V 6 bases short and J 1 base short, with 2 bases between. The CDR3 has 11 residues. Germline loops: CDR1 SEHNR, CDR2 FQNEAQ (reference sequence). The chain's CDR3 is CASSRTDTQYF. The DNA of the CDR3 is TGTGCCAGCAGTCGCACAGATACGCAGTATTTT.

This clone has just a few counts. The rearrangement joins TRBV2 to TRBJ1-6; 8 nucleotides line up with TRBD1. Trimming cost V 2 bases and J 9 bases; bases outside gene matches: 6. Germline CDR1 SNHLY, CDR2 FYNNEI. The CDR3 sequence is 15 residues long. CDR3 loop: CASSESAGGISPLHF. Written as DNA, the CDR3 is TGTGCCAGCAGTGAATCCGCAGGGGGCATTTCACCCCTCCACTTT.

J is TRBJ2-3 and V is TRBV7-9; no firm D call. V gave up 5 bases and J gave up 6 bases, with 18 bases separating them. The CDR3 spans 15 residues. The germline gives CDR1 SEHNR, CDR2 FQNEAQ (reference sequence). The CDR3 bases are TGTGCCAGCAGCGGAAATGAGGAAAATCCCGATACGCAGTATTTT. It is translated as CASSGNEENPDTQYF.

The chain joins TRBV10-1 to TRBJ1-2; D perhaps matches TRBD1 (5 bases). This CDR3 has 13 amino acids. CDR1 is WNHNN and CDR2 is SYGVQD in the germline V gene (reference sequence). Trimming pared 3 bases from V and 8 bases from J, leaving 13 bases between. CDR3 sequence: CASSEATGGGYTF. The CDR3, as DNA: TGCGCCAGCAGTGAAGCTACAGGCGGCGGCTACACCTTC.

The genes are TRBV5-8 and TRBJ1-2, with D uncertain. This CDR3 spans 14 amino acids. V lost 8 bases to trimming and J lost 6 bases, with 20 bases between them. Germline V gene sequence: CDR1 SGHTS, CDR2 YDEGEE. CDR3 amino acids: CASIKTRMGHGYTF. The CDR3 bases are TGTGCCAGTATCAAGACCCGCATGGGCCATGGCTACACCTTC. Based on the CDR3 plus reference TRBV5-8 and TRBJ1-2, the full variable domain is EAGVTQSPTHLIKTRGQQATLRCSPISGHTSVYWYQQALGLGLQFLLWYDEGEERNRGNFPPRFSGRQFPNYSSELNVNALELEDSALYLCASIKTRMGHGYTFGSGTRLTVV.

V gene TRBV4-3 combines with J gene TRBJ1-6; no clear D gene. Germline CDR1 and CDR2: LGHNA and YSLEER. V was clipped by 0 bases and J by 9 bases, with 12 bases between them. CDR3 length equals 15 residues. The CDR3 sequence: CASSQDREASSPLHF. CDR3 nucleotide sequence: TGCGCCAGCAGCCAAGATCGGGAAGCTAGTTCACCCCTCCACTTT.

This clone has just one count. J is TRBJ1-6 and V is TRBV9; perhaps TRBD1 as D (6 bases). CDR3 size: 15 residues. The germline V gene encodes CDR1 SGDLS and CDR2 YYNGEE. V was trimmed by 4 bases and J by 4 bases, leaving 12 bases between them. The CDR3 is CASSSGGGYNSPLHF. The DNA for the CDR3 is TGTGCCAGCAGCTCCGGGGGCGGTTATAATTCACCCCTCCACTTT.

This chain uses TRBV6-5 with TRBJ1-3, with 9 nucleotides matching TRBD1. This CDR3 comprises 15 residues. Germline values: CDR1 MNHEY, CDR2 SVGAGI. J was trimmed by 9 bases and V by 6 bases; bases with no gene match: 12. CDR3 region: CASSRTGGRLSTIYF. In nucleotides, the CDR3 is TGTGCCAGCAGCCGAACAGGGGGCAGGTTAAGCACCATATATTTT.